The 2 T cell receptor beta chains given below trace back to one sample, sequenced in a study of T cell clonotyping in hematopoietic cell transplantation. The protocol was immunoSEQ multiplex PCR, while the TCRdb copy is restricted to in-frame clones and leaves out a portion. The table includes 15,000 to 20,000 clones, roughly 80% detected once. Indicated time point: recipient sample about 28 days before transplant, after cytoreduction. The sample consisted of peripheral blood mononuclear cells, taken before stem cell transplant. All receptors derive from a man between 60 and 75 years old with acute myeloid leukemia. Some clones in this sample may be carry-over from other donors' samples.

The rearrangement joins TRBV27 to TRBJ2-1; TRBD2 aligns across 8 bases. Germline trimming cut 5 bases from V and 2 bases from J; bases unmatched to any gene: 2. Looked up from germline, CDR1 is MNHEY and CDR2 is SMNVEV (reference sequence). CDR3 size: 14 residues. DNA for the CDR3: TGTGCCAGCAGTCTAGCGGGTGCCTACAATGAGCAGTTCTTC. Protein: CASSLAGAYNEQFF.

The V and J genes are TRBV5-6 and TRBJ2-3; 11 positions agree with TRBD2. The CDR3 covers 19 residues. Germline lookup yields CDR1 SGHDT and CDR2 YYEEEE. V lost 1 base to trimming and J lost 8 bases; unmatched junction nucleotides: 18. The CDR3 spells CASSLMFLIAGGSRFTQYF. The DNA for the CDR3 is TGTGCCAGCAGCTTGATGTTCTTAATAGCGGGGGGGTCGAGGTTTACGCAGTATTTT.